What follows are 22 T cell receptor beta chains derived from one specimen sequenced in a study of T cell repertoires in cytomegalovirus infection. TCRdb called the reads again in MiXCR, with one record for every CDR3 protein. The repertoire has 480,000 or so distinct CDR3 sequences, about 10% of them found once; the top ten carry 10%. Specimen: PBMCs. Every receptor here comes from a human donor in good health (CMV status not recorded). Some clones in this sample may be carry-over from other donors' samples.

CDR3 bases: TGCAGTGCTAGAGATTCAGGGACGAGCTCCTACAATGAGCAGTTCTTC. Translation gives CSARDSGTSSYNEQFF. This chain links TRBV20-1 with TRBJ2-1, with D perhaps being TRBD1 or TRBD2 (5 bases each). Trimming pared 0 bases from V and 0 bases from J, leaving 12 bases between. CDR3 length equals 16 residues. Germline-derived CDR1 and CDR2 are DFQATT and SNEGSKA (reference sequence).

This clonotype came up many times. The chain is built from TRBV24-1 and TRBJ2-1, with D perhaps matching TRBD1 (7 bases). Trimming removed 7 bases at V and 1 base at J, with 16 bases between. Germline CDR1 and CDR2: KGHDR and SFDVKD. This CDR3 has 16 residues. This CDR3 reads CATRSDRAGSYNEQFF. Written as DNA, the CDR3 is TGTGCCACCAGGAGTGACAGGGCGGGATCCTACAATGAGCAGTTCTTC.

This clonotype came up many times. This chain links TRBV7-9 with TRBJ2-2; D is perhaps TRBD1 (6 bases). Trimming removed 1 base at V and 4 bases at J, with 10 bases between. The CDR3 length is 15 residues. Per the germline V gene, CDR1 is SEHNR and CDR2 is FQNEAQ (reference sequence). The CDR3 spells CASSLGNRATGELFF. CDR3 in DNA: TGTGCCAGCAGCTTAGGAAACAGGGCCACCGGGGAGCTGTTTTTT. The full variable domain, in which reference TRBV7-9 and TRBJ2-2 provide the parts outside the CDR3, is DTGVSQNPRHKITKRGQNVTFRCDPISEHNRLYWYRQTLGQGPEFLTYFQNEAQLEKSRLLSDRFSAERPKGSFSTLEIQRTEQGDSAMYLCASSLGNRATGELFFGEGSRLTVL.

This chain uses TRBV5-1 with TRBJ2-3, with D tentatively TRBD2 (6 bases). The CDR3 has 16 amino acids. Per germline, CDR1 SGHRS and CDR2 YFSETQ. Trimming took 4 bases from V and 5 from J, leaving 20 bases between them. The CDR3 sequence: CASSPIYTSGQDTQYF. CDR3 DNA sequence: TGCGCCAGCAGCCCCATTTATACGAGCGGGCAAGATACGCAGTATTTT.

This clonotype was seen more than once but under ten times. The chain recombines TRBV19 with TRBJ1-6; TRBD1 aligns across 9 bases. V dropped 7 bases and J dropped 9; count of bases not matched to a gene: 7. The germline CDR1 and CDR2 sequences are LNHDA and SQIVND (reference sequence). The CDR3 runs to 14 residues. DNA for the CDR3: TGTGCCAGTATGGACAGGGGAATAAGTTCACCCCTCCACTTT. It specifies CASMDRGISSPLHF.

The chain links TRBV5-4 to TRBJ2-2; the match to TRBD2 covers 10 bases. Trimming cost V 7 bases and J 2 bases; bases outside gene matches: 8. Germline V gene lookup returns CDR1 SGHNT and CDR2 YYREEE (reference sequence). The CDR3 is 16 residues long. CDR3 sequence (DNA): TGTGCCAGCGGACAAGGACTAGCGGCAAACACCGGGGAGCTGTTTTTT. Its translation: CASGQGLAANTGELFF.

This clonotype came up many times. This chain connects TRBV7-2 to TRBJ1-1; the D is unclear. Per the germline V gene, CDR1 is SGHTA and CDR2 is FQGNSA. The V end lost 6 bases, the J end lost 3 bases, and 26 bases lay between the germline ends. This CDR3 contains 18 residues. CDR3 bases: TGTGCCAGCAGTCACCATCTCGAAGGCAGGCCAGTCCACACTGAAGCTTTCTTT. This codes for CASSHHLEGRPVHTEAFF.

The CDR3 DNA is TGTGCCAGCAGTTCGGGTTCGAATTCACCCCTCCACTTT. This encodes CASSSGSNSPLHF. The gene calls are TRBV11-2 and TRBJ1-6, with D hard to call. The V end lost 6 bases, the J end lost 7 bases, and 10 bases lay between the germline ends. The CDR3 consists of 13 residues. Looked up from germline, CDR1 is SGHAT and CDR2 is FQNNGV.

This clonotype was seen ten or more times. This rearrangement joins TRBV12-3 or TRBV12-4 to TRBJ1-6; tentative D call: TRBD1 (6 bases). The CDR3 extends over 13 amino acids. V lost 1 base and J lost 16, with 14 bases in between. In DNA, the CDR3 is TGTGCCAGCAGTTTAGGAACAGGGTCAGAACTCCACTTT. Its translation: CASSLGTGSELHF.

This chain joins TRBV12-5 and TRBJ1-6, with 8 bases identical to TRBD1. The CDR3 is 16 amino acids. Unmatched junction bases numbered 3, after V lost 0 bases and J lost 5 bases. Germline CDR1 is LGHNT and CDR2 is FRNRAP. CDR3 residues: CASGLVQGVHNSPLHF. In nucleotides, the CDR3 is TGTGCTAGTGGTTTGGTACAGGGGGTACATAATTCACCCCTCCACTTT.

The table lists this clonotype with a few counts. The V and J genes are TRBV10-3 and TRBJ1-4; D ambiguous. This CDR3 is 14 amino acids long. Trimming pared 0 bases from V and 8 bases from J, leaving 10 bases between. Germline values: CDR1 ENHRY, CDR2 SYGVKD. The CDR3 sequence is CAISESSAGEKLFF. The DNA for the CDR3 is TGTGCCATCAGTGAGTCGAGTGCGGGAGAAAAACTGTTTTTT.

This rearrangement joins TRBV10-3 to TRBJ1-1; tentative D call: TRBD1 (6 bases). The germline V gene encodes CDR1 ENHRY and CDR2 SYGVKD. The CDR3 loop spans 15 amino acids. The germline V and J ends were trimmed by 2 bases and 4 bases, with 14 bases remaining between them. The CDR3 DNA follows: TGTGCCATCAGTGAGCCCGGGGGAGGGGGCACTGAAGCTTTCTTT. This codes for CAISEPGGGGTEAFF.

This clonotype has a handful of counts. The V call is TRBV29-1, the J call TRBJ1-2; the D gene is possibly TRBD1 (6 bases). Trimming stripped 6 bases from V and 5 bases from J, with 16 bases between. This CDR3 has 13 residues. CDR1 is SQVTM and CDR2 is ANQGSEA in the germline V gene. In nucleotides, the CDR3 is TGCAGCGTCTCAGGGGCCCTGGCATATGGCTACACCTTC. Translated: CSVSGALAYGYTF.

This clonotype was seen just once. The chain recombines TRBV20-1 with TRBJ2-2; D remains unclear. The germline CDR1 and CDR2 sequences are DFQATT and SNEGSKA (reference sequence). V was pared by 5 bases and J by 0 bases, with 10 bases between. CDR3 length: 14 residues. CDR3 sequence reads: CSASWASNTGELFF. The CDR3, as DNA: TGCAGTGCTTCGTGGGCCTCGAACACCGGGGAGCTGTTTTTT.

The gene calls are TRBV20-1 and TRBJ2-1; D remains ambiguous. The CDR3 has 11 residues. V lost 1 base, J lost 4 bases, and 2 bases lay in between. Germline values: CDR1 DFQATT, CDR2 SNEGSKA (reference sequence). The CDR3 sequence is CSARVYNEQFF. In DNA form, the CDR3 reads TGCAGTGCTAGAGTTTACAATGAGCAGTTCTTC.

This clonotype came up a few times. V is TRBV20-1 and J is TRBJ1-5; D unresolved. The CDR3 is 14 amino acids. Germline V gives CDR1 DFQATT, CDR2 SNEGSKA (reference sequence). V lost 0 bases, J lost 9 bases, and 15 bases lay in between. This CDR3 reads CSARDRGRESPQHF. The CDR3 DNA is TGCAGTGCTAGAGATCGCGGCAGAGAATCGCCCCAGCATTTT.

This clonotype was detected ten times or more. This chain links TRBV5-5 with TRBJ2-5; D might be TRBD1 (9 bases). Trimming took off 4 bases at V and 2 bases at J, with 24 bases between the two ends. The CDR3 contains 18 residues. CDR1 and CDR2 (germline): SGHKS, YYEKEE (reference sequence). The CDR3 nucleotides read TGTGCCAGCAGCGTGACAGGGGGAATAGCGGGGTCACAAGAGACCCAGTACTTC. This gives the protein CASSVTGGIAGSQETQYF.

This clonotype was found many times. In nucleotides, the CDR3 is TGTGCCAGCACTCGCGGAGCCGAAGAGACCCAGTACTTC. Protein product: CASTRGAEETQYF. The chain uses TRBV7-2 and TRBJ2-5; no definite D call. This CDR3 contains 13 residues. The V gene's germline CDR1 is SGHTA and CDR2 FQGNSA. The germline V and J ends were trimmed by 7 bases and 3 bases, with 12 bases remaining between them.

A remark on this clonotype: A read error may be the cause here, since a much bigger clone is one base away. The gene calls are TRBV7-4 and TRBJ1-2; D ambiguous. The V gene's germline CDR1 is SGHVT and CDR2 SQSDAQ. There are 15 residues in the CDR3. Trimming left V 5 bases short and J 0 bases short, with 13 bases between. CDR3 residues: CASSPQSRANYGYTF. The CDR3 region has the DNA TGTGCCAGCAGCCCACAGAGTAGAGCTAACTATGGCTACACCTTC.

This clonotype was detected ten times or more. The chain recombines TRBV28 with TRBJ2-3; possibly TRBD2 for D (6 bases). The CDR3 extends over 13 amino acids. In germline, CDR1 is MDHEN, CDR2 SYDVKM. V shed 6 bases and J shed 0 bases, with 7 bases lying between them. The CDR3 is CASRRGSTDTQYF. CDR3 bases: TGTGCCAGCAGACGGGGGAGCACAGATACGCAGTATTTT.

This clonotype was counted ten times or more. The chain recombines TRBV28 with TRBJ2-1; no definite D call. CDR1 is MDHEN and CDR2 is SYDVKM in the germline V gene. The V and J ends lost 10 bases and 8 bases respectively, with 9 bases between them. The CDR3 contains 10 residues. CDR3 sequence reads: CATVRDEQFF. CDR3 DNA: TGTGCCACCGTTCGGGATGAGCAGTTCTTC. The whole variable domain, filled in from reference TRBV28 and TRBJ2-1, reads DVKVTQSSRYLVKRTGEKVFLECVQDMDHENMFWYRQDPGLGLRLIYFSYDVKMKEKGDIPEGYSVSREKKERFSLILESASTNQTSMYLCATVRDEQFFGPGTRLTVL.

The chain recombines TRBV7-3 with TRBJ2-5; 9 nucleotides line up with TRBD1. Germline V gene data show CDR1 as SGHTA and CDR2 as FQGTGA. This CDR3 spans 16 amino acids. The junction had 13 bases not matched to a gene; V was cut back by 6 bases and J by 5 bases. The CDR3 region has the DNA TGTGCCAGCAGTCCCGGGACAGGGACGTTGGGGGAGACCCAGTACTTC. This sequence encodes CASSPGTGTLGETQYF.